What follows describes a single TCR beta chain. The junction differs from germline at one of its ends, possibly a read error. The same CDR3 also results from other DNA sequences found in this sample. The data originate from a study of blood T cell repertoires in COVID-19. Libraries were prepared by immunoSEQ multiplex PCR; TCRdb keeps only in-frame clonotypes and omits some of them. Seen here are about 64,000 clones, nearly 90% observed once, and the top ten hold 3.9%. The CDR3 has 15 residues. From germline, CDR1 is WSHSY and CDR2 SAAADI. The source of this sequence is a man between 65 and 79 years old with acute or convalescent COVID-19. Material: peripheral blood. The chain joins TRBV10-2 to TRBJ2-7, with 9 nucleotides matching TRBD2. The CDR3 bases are TGCGCCAGCAGTGGGGCTAGCGGGATCTCCTACGAGCAATACTTC. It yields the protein CASSGASGISYEQYF.